This is a list of T cell receptor beta chains from one sample in a study of blood T cells in healthy people across ages. One entry per CDR3 protein results from TCRdb running MiXCR on the 5' RACE reads. The sample consists of about a million distinct CDR3 sequences, roughly two fifths of them appearing once. Sequencing used blood. The receptor set was obtained from a man between 18 and 29 years old in good health. Each CDR3 is given with its conserved first and last residue. A D gene is named only where the DNA matches it firmly. Where a row states a size, it is once, few, many or the class of an expanded clone; other rows omit it.

v_call: TRBV7-2; clone_size: NA; j_call: TRBJ1-5; d_call: TRBD1; cdr3_nt: TGTGCCAGCAGCCAGGGCGTTCAGGGGGAGCCCCAGCATTTT; cdr3_aa: CASSQGVQGEPQHF
v_call: TRBV15; clone_size: few; j_call: TRBJ2-7; d_call: NA; cdr3_nt: TGTGCCACCAGCAGAGATCGGGTACAGGGAACCTACGAGCAGTACTTC; cdr3_aa: CATSRDRVQGTYEQYF
v_call: TRBV12-3/TRBV12-4; clone_size: NA; j_call: TRBJ2-3; d_call: NA; cdr3_nt: TGTGCCAGCAGTATCAGGGTTAGCACAGATACGCAGTATTTT; cdr3_aa: CASSIRVSTDTQYF
v_call: TRBV11-1; clone_size: few; j_call: TRBJ1-1; d_call: TRBD1; cdr3_nt: TGTGCCAGCAGCTTAGCGTCCAGGGGGTCGAACACTGAAGCTTTCTTT; cdr3_aa: CASSLASRGSNTEAFF
v_call: TRBV20-1; clone_size: once; j_call: TRBJ1-4; d_call: NA; cdr3_nt: TGCAGTGCTAGAGATTTAGGGTCCAAAACGTATAATGAAAAACTGTTTTTT; cdr3_aa: CSARDLGSKTYNEKLFF
v_call: TRBV6-5; clone_size: NA; j_call: TRBJ1-2; d_call: NA; cdr3_nt: TGTGCCAGCAGTTACCGGGAAGCCAGTGGTTACACCTTC; cdr3_aa: CASSYREASGYTF
v_call: TRBV4-3; clone_size: few; j_call: TRBJ2-3; d_call: NA; cdr3_nt: TGCGCCAGCAGCCAAAGACGCACAGATACGCAGTATTTT; cdr3_aa: CASSQRRTDTQYF
v_call: TRBV20-1; clone_size: few; j_call: TRBJ2-3; d_call: NA; cdr3_nt: TGCAGTGCTAGGGATGATACGCAGTATTTT; cdr3_aa: CSARDDTQYF
v_call: TRBV20-1; clone_size: few; j_call: TRBJ1-2; d_call: NA; cdr3_nt: TGCAGTGCTAGCAGAACCGGGACACCTATTGGGGGTGGCTACACCTTC; cdr3_aa: CSASRTGTPIGGGYTF
v_call: TRBV2; clone_size: few; j_call: TRBJ1-1; d_call: TRBD1; cdr3_nt: TGTGCCAGCAGTGAAGCAACGGGACAGGGGATGACTGAAGCTTTCTTT; cdr3_aa: CASSEATGQGMTEAFF
v_call: TRBV4-2; clone_size: few; j_call: TRBJ2-1; d_call: NA; cdr3_nt: TGTGCCAGCAGCCAAATCTCGGGACGACGAAACTACAATGAGCAGTTCTTC; cdr3_aa: CASSQISGRRNYNEQFF
v_call: TRBV29-1; clone_size: few; j_call: TRBJ1-2; d_call: TRBD1; cdr3_nt: TGCAGCACCCCAGACAGGGCAGCTAACTATGGCTACACCTTC; cdr3_aa: CSTPDRAANYGYTF
v_call: TRBV7-2; clone_size: NA; j_call: TRBJ1-1; d_call: TRBD1; cdr3_nt: TGTGCCAGCAGCTTCTTGACAGGGAGAAACACTGAAGCTTTCTTT; cdr3_aa: CASSFLTGRNTEAFF
v_call: TRBV11-2; clone_size: NA; j_call: TRBJ1-5; d_call: NA; cdr3_nt: TGTGCCAGCAGCTTATGGGTTCATCAGCCCCAGCATTTT; cdr3_aa: CASSLWVHQPQHF
v_call: TRBV20-1; clone_size: NA; j_call: TRBJ1-1; d_call: TRBD1; cdr3_nt: TGCAGTGCCGAGGGGGCTCCGGGCACTGAAGCTTTCTTT; cdr3_aa: CSAEGAPGTEAFF
v_call: TRBV29-1; clone_size: many; j_call: TRBJ1-4; d_call: NA; cdr3_nt: TGCAGCGCCGCGGATGAAAAACTGTTTTTT; cdr3_aa: CSAADEKLFF
v_call: TRBV20-1; clone_size: NA; j_call: TRBJ1-1; d_call: NA; cdr3_nt: TGCAGTGCCATGAAAGGTGGGAACACTGAAGCTTTCTTT; cdr3_aa: CSAMKGGNTEAFF
v_call: TRBV29-1; clone_size: NA; j_call: TRBJ1-2; d_call: NA; cdr3_nt: TGCAGCGCTGTTTACAGAAGCTATGGCTACACCTTC; cdr3_aa: CSAVYRSYGYTF
v_call: TRBV7-9; clone_size: NA; j_call: TRBJ1-5; d_call: NA; cdr3_nt: TGTGCCAGCAGCTCGAGCCTAAGGGTTCTGGAACAGCCCCAGCATTTT; cdr3_aa: CASSSSLRVLEQPQHF
v_call: TRBV4-3; clone_size: NA; j_call: TRBJ1-1; d_call: NA; cdr3_nt: TGCGCCAGCAGCCAAGATTTTCACAGGGAAGCTTTCTTT; cdr3_aa: CASSQDFHREAFF
v_call: TRBV4-1; clone_size: NA; j_call: TRBJ2-1; d_call: NA; cdr3_nt: TGCGCCAGCAGCCGAACCCCAAGTAACTCCTACAATGAGCAGTTCTTC; cdr3_aa: CASSRTPSNSYNEQFF
v_call: TRBV15; clone_size: NA; j_call: TRBJ1-1; d_call: NA; cdr3_nt: TGTGCCACCAGCGGAAGTAGGACAGTCGAAGCTTTCTTT; cdr3_aa: CATSGSRTVEAFF
v_call: TRBV6-5; clone_size: NA; j_call: TRBJ1-1; d_call: TRBD1; cdr3_nt: TGTGCCAGCCACAGGGGGGTTAACACTGAAGCTTTCTTT; cdr3_aa: CASHRGVNTEAFF
v_call: TRBV5-1; clone_size: NA; j_call: TRBJ1-2; d_call: TRBD1; cdr3_nt: TGCGCCAGCGCTACCGGGACAGGGGTCTATGGCTACACCTTC; cdr3_aa: CASATGTGVYGYTF
v_call: TRBV14; clone_size: NA; j_call: TRBJ1-2; d_call: NA; cdr3_nt: TGTGCTAGCAGCCAAGCGGCGGGAGGCTATGGCTACACCTTC; cdr3_aa: CASSQAAGGYGYTF
v_call: TRBV29-1; clone_size: NA; j_call: TRBJ2-7; d_call: TRBD1; cdr3_nt: TGCAGCGTCCAGACAGGGGACGAGCAGTACTTC; cdr3_aa: CSVQTGDEQYF
v_call: TRBV5-1; clone_size: NA; j_call: TRBJ2-1; d_call: NA; cdr3_nt: TGCGCCAGCAGCCCTGAAGGGACATCCTACAATGAGCAGTTCTTC; cdr3_aa: CASSPEGTSYNEQFF
v_call: TRBV2; clone_size: few; j_call: TRBJ2-7; d_call: NA; cdr3_nt: TGTGCCAGCAGTGAAGCGCTTGAGCCCTACGAGCAGTACTTC; cdr3_aa: CASSEALEPYEQYF
v_call: TRBV5-1; clone_size: NA; j_call: TRBJ2-7; d_call: TRBD1; cdr3_nt: TGCGCCAGCAGCCGGCCAGGGGGCTGGAATGAGCAGTACTTC; cdr3_aa: CASSRPGGWNEQYF
v_call: TRBV3-1; clone_size: few; j_call: TRBJ2-3; d_call: TRBD2; cdr3_nt: TGTGCCAGCAGCCCCCGGGCTAGCGGATGGATCACAGATACGCAGTATTTT; cdr3_aa: CASSPRASGWITDTQYF
v_call: TRBV9; clone_size: few; j_call: TRBJ1-1; d_call: NA; cdr3_nt: TGTGCCAGCAGCGAAAGTGGTACCACTGAAGCTTTCTTT; cdr3_aa: CASSESGTTEAFF
v_call: TRBV3-1; clone_size: NA; j_call: TRBJ2-3; d_call: NA; cdr3_nt: TGTGCCAGCAGGCCAACGGCACTACCCACAGATACGCAGTATTTT; cdr3_aa: CASRPTALPTDTQYF
v_call: TRBV6-4; clone_size: NA; j_call: TRBJ2-5; d_call: TRBD2; cdr3_nt: TGTGCCAGCAGTGAAGGTAGCGGGACACAAGAGACCCAGTACTTC; cdr3_aa: CASSEGSGTQETQYF
v_call: TRBV4-3; clone_size: few; j_call: TRBJ2-3; d_call: NA; cdr3_nt: TGCGCCAGCAGCCTCAGACTTGGAAACACAGATACGCAGTATTTT; cdr3_aa: CASSLRLGNTDTQYF
v_call: TRBV9; clone_size: few; j_call: TRBJ1-1; d_call: NA; cdr3_nt: TGTGCCAGCAGCGTAGCTTCGAAAGGGATGACTGAAGCTTTCTTT; cdr3_aa: CASSVASKGMTEAFF